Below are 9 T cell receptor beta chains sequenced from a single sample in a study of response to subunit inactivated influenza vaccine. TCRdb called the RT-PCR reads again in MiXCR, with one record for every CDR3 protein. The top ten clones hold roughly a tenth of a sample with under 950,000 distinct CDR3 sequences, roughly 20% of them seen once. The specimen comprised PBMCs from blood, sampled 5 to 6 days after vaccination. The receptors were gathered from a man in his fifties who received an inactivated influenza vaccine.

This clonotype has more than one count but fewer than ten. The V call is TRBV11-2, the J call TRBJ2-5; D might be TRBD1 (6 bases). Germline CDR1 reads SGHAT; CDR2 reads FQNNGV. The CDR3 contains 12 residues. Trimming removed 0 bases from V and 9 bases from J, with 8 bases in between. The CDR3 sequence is CASSLEGGAQYF. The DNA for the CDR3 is TGTGCCAGCAGCTTAGAAGGGGGAGCCCAGTACTTC.

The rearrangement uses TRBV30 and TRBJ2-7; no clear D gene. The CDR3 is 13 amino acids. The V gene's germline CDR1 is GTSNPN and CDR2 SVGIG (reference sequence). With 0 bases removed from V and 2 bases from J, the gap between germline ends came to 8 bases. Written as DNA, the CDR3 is TGTGCCTGGAGTGTAGGTTCCGCCTACGAGCAGTACTTC. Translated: CAWSVGSAYEQYF.

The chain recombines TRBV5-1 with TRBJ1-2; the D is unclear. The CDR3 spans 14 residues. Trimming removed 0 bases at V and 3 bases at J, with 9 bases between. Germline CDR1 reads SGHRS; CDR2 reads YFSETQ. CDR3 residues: CASSLEADYYGYTF. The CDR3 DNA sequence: TGCGCCAGCAGCTTGGAGGCCGACTACTATGGCTACACCTTC.

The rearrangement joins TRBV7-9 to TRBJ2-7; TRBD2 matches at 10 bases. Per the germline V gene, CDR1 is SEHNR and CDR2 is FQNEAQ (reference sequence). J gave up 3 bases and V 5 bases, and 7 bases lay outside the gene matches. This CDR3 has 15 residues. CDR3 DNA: TGTGCCAGCAGCGCCCTAGCGGGGGTTGACTACGAGCAGTACTTC. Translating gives CASSALAGVDYEQYF.

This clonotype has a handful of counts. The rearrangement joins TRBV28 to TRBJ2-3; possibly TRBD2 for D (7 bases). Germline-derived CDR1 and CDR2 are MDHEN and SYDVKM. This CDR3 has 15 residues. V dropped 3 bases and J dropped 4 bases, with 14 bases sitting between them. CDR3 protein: CASSFGGGGPDTQYF. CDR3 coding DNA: TGTGCCAGCAGTTTCGGGGGCGGGGGCCCAGATACGCAGTATTTT.

The CDR3 is CSVGYRDTEAFF. The CDR3 DNA is TGCAGCGTTGGGTACAGGGACACTGAAGCTTTCTTT. The rearrangement links TRBV29-1 to TRBJ1-1; D possibly corresponds to TRBD1 (6 bases). Germline lookup yields CDR1 SQVTM and CDR2 ANQGSEA. The CDR3 sequence is 12 residues long. V lost 4 bases and J 3 bases, leaving 9 bases between the germline ends.

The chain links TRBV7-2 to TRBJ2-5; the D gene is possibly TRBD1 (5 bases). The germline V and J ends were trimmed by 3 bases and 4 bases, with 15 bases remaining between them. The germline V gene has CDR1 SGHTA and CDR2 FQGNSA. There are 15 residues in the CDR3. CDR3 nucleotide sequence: TGTGCCAGCAGCTTTGTGGCAGGGATGCGAGAGACCCAGTACTTC. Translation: CASSFVAGMRETQYF.

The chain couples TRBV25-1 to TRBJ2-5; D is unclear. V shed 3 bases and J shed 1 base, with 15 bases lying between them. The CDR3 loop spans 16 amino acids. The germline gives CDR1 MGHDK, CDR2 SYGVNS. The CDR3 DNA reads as TGTGCCAGCAGTGATCCCGGACCGCCGATCCAAGAGACCCAGTACTTC. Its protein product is CASSDPGPPIQETQYF.

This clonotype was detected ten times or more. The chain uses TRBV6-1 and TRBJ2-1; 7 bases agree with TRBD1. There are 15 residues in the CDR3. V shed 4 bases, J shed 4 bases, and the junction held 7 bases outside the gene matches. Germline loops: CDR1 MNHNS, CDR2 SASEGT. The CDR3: CASSADRYWYNEQFF. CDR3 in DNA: TGTGCCAGCAGTGCGGACAGGTATTGGTACAATGAGCAGTTCTTC.